The 10 T cell receptor beta chains given below trace back to one sample, sequenced in a study of PD-1 blockade in classical Hodgkin lymphoma. All trial patients relapsed after autologous stem cell transplantation. Sequencing used immunoSEQ multiplex PCR; TCRdb keeps in-frame clones, though not all of them. The table shows about 40,000 clones, with about 87% occurring only once. The sequences come from peripheral blood mononuclear cells (PBMCs), collected at baseline. The receptors derive from a human donor with classical Hodgkin lymphoma.

V gene TRBV7-2 combines with J gene TRBJ2-7; no firm D call. This CDR3 region has 14 residues. The germline V gene encodes CDR1 SGHTA and CDR2 FQGNSA. Trimming left V 5 bases short and J 2 bases short, with 13 bases between. The CDR3 reads CASSLLRETYEQYF. CDR3 bases: TGTGCCAGCAGCCTCTTAAGAGAAACCTACGAGCAGTACTTC.

This rearrangement joins TRBV6-6 to TRBJ1-5, with D maybe TRBD1 (5 bases). The ends were cut back, 5 bases at V and 0 bases at J, with 11 bases in the middle. CDR1 is MNHNY, CDR2 SVGAGI, per germline (reference sequence). The CDR3 is 15 residues long. CDR3 sequence reads: CASSPSRDSNQPQHF. CDR3 bases: TGTGCCAGCAGTCCTAGCAGGGATAGCAATCAGCCCCAGCATTTT.

The V and J genes are TRBV9 and TRBJ2-3; D not certain. This CDR3 has 15 residues. V gave up 3 bases and J gave up 6 bases, with 17 bases separating them. CDR1 SGDLS and CDR2 YYNGEE come from the germline V gene. This CDR3 reads CASSGIRGPRDTQYF. DNA of the CDR3: TGTGCCAGCAGCGGGATTAGAGGTCCTCGGGATACGCAGTATTTT.

The V and J genes are TRBV4-2 and TRBJ2-1, with 9 bases aligning to TRBD1. Looked up from germline, CDR1 is LGHNA and CDR2 is YNFKEQ. Unmatched junction bases numbered 13, after V lost 6 bases and J lost 16 bases. The CDR3 length is 13 residues. CDR3 amino acids: CASRGTIVDRGFF. Here the CDR3 DNA reads TGTGCCAGCAGGGGAACGATAGTGGACAGGGGCTTCTTC.

The chain is built from TRBV11-1 and TRBJ2-1; 9 bases line up with TRBD1. V gave up 5 bases and J gave up 3 bases; unmatched junction bases: 11. CDR1 and CDR2 (germline): SGHAT, FQDESV (reference sequence). There are 17 residues in the CDR3. In DNA form, the CDR3 reads TGTGCCAGCAGCCCTCTAATGACAGGGGGATACTACAATGAGCAGTTCTTC. Protein sequence: CASSPLMTGGYYNEQFF.

V is TRBV6-5 and J is TRBJ1-1; no firm D call. Trimming took off 5 bases at V and 2 bases at J, with 9 bases between the two ends. The CDR3 covers 13 residues. Germline lookup yields CDR1 MNHEY and CDR2 SVGAGI. CDR3 residues: CASSKWFNTEAFF. The CDR3 bases are TGTGCCAGCAGTAAATGGTTCAACACTGAAGCTTTCTTT.

Comment on this clone: Within the sample, other DNA sequences also encode this same CDR3. The V and J genes are TRBV19 and TRBJ2-7; D gene uncertain. The CDR3 loop spans 13 amino acids. V lost 0 bases and J lost 3, with 6 bases in between. The V gene's germline CDR1 is LNHDA and CDR2 SQIVND (reference sequence). CDR3 sequence reads: CASSIDLGYEQYF. The CDR3 coding sequence is TGTGCCAGTAGTATAGATCTCGGCTACGAGCAGTACTTC. The complete variable domain, with remaining parts taken from reference TRBV19 and TRBJ2-7, reads DGGITQSPKYLFRKEGQNVTLSCEQNLNHDAMYWYRQDPGQGLRLIYYSQIVNDFQKGDIAEGYSVSREKKESFPLTVTSAQKNPTAFYLCASSIDLGYEQYFGPGTRLTVT.

V is TRBV14 and J is TRBJ2-7; 10 positions agree with TRBD2. Germline V gene sequence: CDR1 SGHDN, CDR2 FVKESK. The CDR3 runs to 15 residues. V lost 3 bases and J lost 5; bases outside the gene matches: 7. The CDR3 here is CASSHLLAGVDEQYF. CDR3 coding DNA: TGTGCCAGCAGCCATCTTCTAGCGGGAGTCGACGAGCAGTACTTC.

The rearrangement uses TRBV6-1 and TRBJ2-7; D perhaps matches TRBD2 (5 bases). The CDR3 contains 15 residues. Trimming removed 2 bases from V and 4 bases from J, with 15 bases in between. Per germline, CDR1 MNHNS and CDR2 SASEGT. In DNA form, the CDR3 reads TGTGCCAGCAGTGAACAACTAGTTTTTGGGTACGAGCAGTACTTC. This encodes CASSEQLVFGYEQYF.

The chain recombines TRBV18 with TRBJ1-4; TRBD1 is a possible D gene (6 bases). Trimming pared 2 bases from V and 14 bases from J, leaving 27 bases between. Germline V gives CDR1 KGHSH, CDR2 LQKENI. The CDR3 runs to 17 residues. In DNA, the CDR3 is TGTGCCAGCTCACCAGCCGATATGACAGGTTATGCTCGGGCGCTGTTTTTT. It encodes CASSPADMTGYARALFF. The whole variable domain, filled in from reference TRBV18 and TRBJ1-4, reads NAGVMQNPRHLVRRRGQEARLRCSPMKGHSHVYWYRQLPEEGLKFMVYLQKENIIDESGMPKERFSAEFPKEGPSILRIQQVVRGDSAAYFCASSPADMTGYARALFFGSGTQLSVL.